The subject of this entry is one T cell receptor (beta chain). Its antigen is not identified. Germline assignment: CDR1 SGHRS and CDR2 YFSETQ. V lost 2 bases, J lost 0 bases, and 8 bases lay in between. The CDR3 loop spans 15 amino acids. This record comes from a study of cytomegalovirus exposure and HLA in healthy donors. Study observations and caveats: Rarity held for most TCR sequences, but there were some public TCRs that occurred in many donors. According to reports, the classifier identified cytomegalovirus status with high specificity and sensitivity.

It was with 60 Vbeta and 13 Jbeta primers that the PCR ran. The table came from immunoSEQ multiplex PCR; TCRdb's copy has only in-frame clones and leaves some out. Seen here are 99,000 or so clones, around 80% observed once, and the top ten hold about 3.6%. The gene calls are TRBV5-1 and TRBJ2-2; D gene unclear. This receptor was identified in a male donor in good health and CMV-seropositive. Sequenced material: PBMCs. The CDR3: CASSFPPPNTGELFF. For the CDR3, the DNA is TGCGCCAGCAGCTTCCCCCCTCCGAACACCGGGGAGCTGTTTTTT.